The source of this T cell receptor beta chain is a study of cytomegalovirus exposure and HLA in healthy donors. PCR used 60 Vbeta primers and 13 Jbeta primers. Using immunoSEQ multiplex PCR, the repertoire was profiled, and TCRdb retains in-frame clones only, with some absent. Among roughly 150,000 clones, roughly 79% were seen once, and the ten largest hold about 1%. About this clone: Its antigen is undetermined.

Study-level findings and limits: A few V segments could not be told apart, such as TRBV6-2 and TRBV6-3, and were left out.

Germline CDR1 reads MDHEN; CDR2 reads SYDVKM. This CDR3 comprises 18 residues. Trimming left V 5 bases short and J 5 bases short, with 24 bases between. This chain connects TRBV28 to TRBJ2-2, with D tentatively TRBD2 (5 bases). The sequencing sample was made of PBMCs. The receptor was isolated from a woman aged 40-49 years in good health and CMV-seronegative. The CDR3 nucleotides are TGTGCCAGCAGTCTACCTAGGGCCCCGGAGGCTAGGACCGGGGAGCTGTTTTTT. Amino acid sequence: CASSLPRAPEARTGELFF.